This T cell receptor (beta chain) was captured in a study of blood T cell repertoires in COVID-19. The wider study: PBMCs, B-cell-depleted T cells, or T cells provided the cDNA or gDNA that made up the material.

As handled by the study authors: Using reference gene primer amplification, nucleated cell counts were estimated. The repertoire was sequenced with immunoSEQ multiplex PCR; TCRdb's copy has only in-frame clones and lacks some. V, J and clone size are taken as reported in that table, and D and trimming were inferred from the DNA itself. Of about 220,000 clones in the sample, around 83% were seen once. Germline values: CDR1 SNHLY, CDR2 FYNNEI. The CDR3 runs to 16 residues. V was trimmed by 1 base and J by 0 bases, leaving 10 bases between them. The sequence was obtained from a woman aged 45-65 years with acute or convalescent COVID-19. The sample comprised peripheral blood. This chain connects TRBV2 to TRBJ1-3; TRBD1 might be the D (5 bases). CDR3 nucleotide sequence: TGTGCCAGCAGTGAAGACCGGGGGAGCTCTGGAAACACCATATATTTT. Translation gives CASSEDRGSSGNTIYF.